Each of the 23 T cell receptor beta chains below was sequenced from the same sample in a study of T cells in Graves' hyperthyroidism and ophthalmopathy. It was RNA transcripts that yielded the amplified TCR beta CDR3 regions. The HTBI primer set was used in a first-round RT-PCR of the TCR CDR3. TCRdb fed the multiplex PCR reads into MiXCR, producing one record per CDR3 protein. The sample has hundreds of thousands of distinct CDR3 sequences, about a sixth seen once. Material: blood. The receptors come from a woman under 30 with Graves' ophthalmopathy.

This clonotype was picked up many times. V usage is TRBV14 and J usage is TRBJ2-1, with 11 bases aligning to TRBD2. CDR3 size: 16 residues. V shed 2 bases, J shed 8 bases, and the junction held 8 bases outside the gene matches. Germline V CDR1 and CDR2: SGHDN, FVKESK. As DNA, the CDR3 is TGTGCCAGCAGCCAACTTAGCGGGAGGGCCGTAGATGAGCAGTTCTTC. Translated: CASSQLSGRAVDEQFF.

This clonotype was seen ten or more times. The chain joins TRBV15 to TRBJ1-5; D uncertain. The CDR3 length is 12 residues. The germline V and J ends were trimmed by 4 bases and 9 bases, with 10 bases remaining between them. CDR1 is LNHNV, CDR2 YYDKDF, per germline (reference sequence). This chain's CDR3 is CATSTTSWPQHF. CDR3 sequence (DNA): TGTGCCACCAGCACGACCAGTTGGCCCCAGCATTTT.

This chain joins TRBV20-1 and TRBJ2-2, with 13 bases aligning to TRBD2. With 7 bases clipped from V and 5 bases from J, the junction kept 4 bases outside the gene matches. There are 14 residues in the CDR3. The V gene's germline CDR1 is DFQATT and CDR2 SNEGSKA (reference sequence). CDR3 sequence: CSVSGLAGTGELFF. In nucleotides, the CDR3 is TGCAGTGTCTCGGGACTAGCGGGGACCGGGGAGCTGTTTTTT.

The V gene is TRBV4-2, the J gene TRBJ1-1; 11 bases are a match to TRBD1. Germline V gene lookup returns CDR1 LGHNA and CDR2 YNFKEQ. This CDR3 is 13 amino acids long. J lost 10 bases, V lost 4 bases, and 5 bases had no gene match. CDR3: CASSPLGQGAAFF. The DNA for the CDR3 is TGTGCCAGCAGCCCCTTAGGACAGGGGGCAGCTTTCTTT.

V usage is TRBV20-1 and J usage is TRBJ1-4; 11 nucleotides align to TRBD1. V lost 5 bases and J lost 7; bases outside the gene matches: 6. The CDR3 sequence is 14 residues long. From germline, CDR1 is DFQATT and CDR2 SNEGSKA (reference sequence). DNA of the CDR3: TGCAGTGCTTGGACAGGGGGCGATCGTGAAAAACTGTTTTTT. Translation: CSAWTGGDREKLFF.

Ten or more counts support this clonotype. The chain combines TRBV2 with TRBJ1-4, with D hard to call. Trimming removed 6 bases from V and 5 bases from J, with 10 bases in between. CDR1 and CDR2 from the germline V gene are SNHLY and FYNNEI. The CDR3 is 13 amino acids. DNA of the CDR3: TGTGCCAGCAGGCGGTTCTCGAATGAAAAACTGTTTTTT. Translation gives CASRRFSNEKLFF.

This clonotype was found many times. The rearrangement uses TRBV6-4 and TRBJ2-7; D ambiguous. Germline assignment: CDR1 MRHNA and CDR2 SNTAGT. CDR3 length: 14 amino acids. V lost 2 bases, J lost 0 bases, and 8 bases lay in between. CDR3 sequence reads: CASSDTYRSYEQYF. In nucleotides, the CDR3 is TGTGCCAGCAGTGACACTTACCGCTCCTACGAGCAGTACTTC.

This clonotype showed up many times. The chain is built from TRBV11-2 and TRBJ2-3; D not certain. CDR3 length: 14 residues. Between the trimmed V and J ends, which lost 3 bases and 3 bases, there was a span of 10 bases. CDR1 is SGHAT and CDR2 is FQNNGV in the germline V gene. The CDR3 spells CASSLGSVTDTQYF. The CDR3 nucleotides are TGTGCCAGCAGCTTGGGGTCCGTGACAGATACGCAGTATTTT.

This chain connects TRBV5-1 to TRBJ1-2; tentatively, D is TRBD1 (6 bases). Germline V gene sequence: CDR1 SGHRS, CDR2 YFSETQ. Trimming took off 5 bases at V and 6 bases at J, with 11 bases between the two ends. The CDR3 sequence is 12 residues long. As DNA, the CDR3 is TGCGCCAGCAGTTGGGACAAACATGGCTACACCTTC. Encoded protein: CASSWDKHGYTF.

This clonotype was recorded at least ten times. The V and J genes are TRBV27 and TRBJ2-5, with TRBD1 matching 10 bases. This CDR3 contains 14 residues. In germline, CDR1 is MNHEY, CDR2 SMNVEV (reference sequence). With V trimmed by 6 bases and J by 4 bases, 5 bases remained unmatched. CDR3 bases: TGTGCCAGCAGGACAGGGGGCAGAGGAGAGACCCAGTACTTC. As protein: CASRTGGRGETQYF.

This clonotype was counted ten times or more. DNA of the CDR3: TGTGCCTGGAGTGTACCCCCAGGGGAGCAGTACTTC. Translating it yields CAWSVPPGEQYF. This chain links TRBV30 with TRBJ2-7, with D maybe TRBD1 (5 bases). Between the trimmed V and J ends, which lost 0 bases and 7 bases, there was a span of 10 bases. This CDR3 contains 12 residues. CDR1 and CDR2 (germline): GTSNPN, SVGIG (reference sequence).

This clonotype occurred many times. The chain's CDR3 is CASSDWADGTEAFF. CDR3 nucleotides: TGTGCCAGCAGTGATTGGGCGGACGGGACTGAAGCTTTCTTT. The chain has TRBV2 and TRBJ1-1; D not certain. V gave up 3 bases and J gave up 5 bases, with 13 bases separating them. CDR1 and CDR2 (germline): SNHLY, FYNNEI. The CDR3 extends over 14 amino acids.

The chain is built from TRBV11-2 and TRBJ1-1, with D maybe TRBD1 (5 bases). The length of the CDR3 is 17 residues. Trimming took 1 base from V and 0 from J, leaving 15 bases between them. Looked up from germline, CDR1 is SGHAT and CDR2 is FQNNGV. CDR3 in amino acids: CASSLVVQVGMNTEAFF. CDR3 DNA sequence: TGTGCCAGCAGCTTAGTCGTACAGGTTGGAATGAACACTGAAGCTTTCTTT.

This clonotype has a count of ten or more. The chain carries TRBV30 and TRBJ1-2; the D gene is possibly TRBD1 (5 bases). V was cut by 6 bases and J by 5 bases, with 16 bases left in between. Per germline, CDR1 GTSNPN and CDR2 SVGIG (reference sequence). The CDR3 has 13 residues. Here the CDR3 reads CACQPRGGYGYTF. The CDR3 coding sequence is TGTGCCTGCCAACCTCGGGGGGGATATGGCTACACCTTC. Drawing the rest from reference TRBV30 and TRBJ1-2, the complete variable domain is SQTIHQWPATLVQPVGSPLSLECTVEGTSNPNLYWYRQAAGRGLQLLFYSVGIGQISSEVPQNLSASRPQDRQFILSSKKLLLSDSGFYLCACQPRGGYGYTFGSGTRLTVV.

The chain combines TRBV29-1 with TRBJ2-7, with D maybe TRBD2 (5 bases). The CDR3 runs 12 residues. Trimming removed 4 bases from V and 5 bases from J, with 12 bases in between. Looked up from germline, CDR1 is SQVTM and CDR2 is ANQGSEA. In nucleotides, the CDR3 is TGCAGCGTTGGGCGGAGCGGCAACGAGCAGTACTTC. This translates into CSVGRSGNEQYF.

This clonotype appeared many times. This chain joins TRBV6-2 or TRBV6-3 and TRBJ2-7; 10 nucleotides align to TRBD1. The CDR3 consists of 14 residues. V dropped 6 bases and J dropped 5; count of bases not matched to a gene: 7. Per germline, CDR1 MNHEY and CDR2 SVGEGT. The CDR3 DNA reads TGTGCCAGCAGCCGGGACAGGGGTACCGACGAGCAGTACTTC. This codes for CASSRDRGTDEQYF.

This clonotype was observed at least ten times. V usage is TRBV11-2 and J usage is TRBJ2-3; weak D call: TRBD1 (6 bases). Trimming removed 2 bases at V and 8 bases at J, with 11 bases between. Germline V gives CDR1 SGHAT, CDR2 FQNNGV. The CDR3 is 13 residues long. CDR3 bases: TGTGCCAGCAGCTTACTTCTGGGGGCTACGCAGTATTTT. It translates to CASSLLLGATQYF.

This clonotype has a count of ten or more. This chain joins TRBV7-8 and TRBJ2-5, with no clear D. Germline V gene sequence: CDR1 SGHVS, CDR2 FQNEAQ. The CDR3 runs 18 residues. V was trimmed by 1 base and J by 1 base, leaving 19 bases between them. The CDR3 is CASSLVPGFVLTQETQYF. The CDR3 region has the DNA TGTGCCAGCAGCTTAGTTCCCGGATTTGTTCTCACCCAAGAGACCCAGTACTTC.

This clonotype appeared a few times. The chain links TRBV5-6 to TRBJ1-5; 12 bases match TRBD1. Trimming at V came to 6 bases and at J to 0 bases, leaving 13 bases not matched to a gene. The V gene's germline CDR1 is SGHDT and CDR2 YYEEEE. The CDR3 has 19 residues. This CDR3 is CASTHSPGQGAHSNQPQHF. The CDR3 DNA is TGTGCCAGCACCCATAGCCCGGGACAGGGGGCACATAGCAATCAGCCCCAGCATTTT.

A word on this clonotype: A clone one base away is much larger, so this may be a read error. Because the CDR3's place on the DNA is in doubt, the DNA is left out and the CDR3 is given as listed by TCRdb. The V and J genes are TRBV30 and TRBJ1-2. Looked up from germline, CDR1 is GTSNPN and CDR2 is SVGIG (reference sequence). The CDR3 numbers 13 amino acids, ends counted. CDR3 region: CASEASLGYGCTF.

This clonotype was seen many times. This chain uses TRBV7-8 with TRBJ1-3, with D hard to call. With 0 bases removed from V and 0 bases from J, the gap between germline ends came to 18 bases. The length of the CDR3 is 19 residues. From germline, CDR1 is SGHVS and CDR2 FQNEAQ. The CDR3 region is CASSLASYSGYSSGNTIYF. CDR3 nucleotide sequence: TGTGCCAGCAGCTTAGCATCTTATAGCGGGTACAGCTCTGGAAACACCATATATTTT.

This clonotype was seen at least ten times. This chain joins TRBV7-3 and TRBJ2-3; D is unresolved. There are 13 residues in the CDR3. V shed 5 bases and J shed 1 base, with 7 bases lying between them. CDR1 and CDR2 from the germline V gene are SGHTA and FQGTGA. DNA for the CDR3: TGTGCCAGCAGCCGACGGCGCACAGATACGCAGTATTTT. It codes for CASSRRRTDTQYF.

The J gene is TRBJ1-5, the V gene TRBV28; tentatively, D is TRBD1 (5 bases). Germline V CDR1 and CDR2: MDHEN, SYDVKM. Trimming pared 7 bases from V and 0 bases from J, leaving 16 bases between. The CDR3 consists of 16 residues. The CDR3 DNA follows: TGTGCCAGCATCTCCGGGGGACTGAATAGCAATCAGCCCCAGCATTTT. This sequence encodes CASISGGLNSNQPQHF.